The sequence of this TCR beta chain was determined in a study of blood T cell repertoires in COVID-19 (dated by TCRdb to between 2020 and 2021). Background on the whole study: Samples covering the acute and convalescent phases of COVID-19 were provided by collaborators in the United States, Italy and Spain. Where available, HLA class I and class II types were obtained from metadata supplied by the sample provider rather than from assay-based typing. A de-identified subject ID, COVID-19 status, age in years and sex were almost always included in the sample metadata. Deeply sampled blood TCRbeta repertoires from subjects exposed to, actively infected with, or recovered from COVID-19 were included in the dataset. The prospective study material was composed of cDNA or gDNA derived from T cells, B-cell-depleted T cells, or PBMCs. Samples came from the ongoing ImmuneRACE study (first 160 participants) plus 1,254 subjects from 6 global collaborators. The repertoires were released in a freely available public database intended as a resource for research on the immune response to SARS-CoV-2. Results the study describes overall, beyond this receptor: The quantity of clinical and demographic metadata differed by source and by participant and was supplied without curation.

In regard to this clone: The antigen it recognizes is unknown. Base qualities are not at hand, and no much larger clone is one base apart.

For CDR1 and CDR2, the germline V gene lists MDHEN and SYDVKM. There are 14 amino acids in the CDR3, from cysteine to phenylalanine inclusive. Solely the CDR3 DNA is kept, with 42 bases framed from the first base. V lost 6 bases and J lost 4 bases; the stretch between them is 12 bases long. TCRbeta CDR3 regions were amplified from genomic DNA by means of the immunoSEQ Assay, a bias-controlled multiplex PCR. Processing in the source paper ran as follows. The number of nucleated cells in each sample was estimated by amplification of reference gene primers within the assay. Sequence reads were collapsed and filtered to measure the absolute abundance of every unique TCRbeta CDR3 rearrangement. For each sample, productive Simpson clonality was calculated as the square root of Simpson's diversity index over productive rearrangements. TCRdb provides this immuneACCESS table in a form limited to in-frame rearrangements. Some clones are lacking; in checked studies, under half of them reflect an unresolved V gene, and why the rest are absent is not known. V, J and clone size reflect that table, while D and trimming were determined from the DNA. This sample has 65,000 to 95,000 clones in its table, and approximately 90% of those were observed once. The ten most abundant clones make up approximately 4.3% of the sample.

The collaborating institutions used their own protocols to collect whole blood in K2EDTA tubes. For TCRbeta analysis, collaborators shipped samples as frozen whole blood, isolated PBMCs, or DNA extracted from either of those sample types. Sequencing input: peripheral blood. This chain is built from TRBV28 and TRBJ1-4; the D gene is perhaps TRBD1, on 5 matching bases. The clonotype comes from a man between 50 and 59 years old with active COVID-19. Here is the DNA: TGTGCCAGCAGACTTGGACAACGTAATGAAAAACTGTTTTTT. Translated, this gives CASRLGQRNEKLFF. Reference TRBV28 and TRBJ1-4 proteins supply the regions before and after the CDR3; the full variable domain is: DVKVTQSSRYLVKRTGEKVFLECVQDMDHENMFWYRQDPGLGLRLIYFSYDVKMKEKGDIPEGYSVSREKKERFSLILESASTNQTSMYLCASRLGQRNEKLFFGSGTQLSVL.